A single T cell receptor (beta chain) is shown here with its context. Its antigen is unknown. This sample is drawn from a study of T cell responses to AZD1222 COVID-19 vaccine. Study context: Recipients boosted at about 4 weeks or about 12 weeks are pooled. Findings and caveats of the study: Nearly half of the spike-specific TCRs reportedly recognize variant regions that carry no mutations. Sampled repertoires all dated from after the peak T cell response. Spike-specific TCRs gained breadth and depth after people received two AZD1222 doses.

This CDR3 is 14 amino acids long. Germline lookup yields CDR1 MNHEY and CDR2 SMNVEV (reference sequence). J gave up 4 bases and V 6 bases, and 5 bases lay outside the gene matches. Repertoires were generated with immunoSEQ multiplex PCR, while TCRdb's copy carries only in-frame clones and drops some. The sample yields about 100,000 clones, approximately 91% seen once. The chain uses TRBV27 and TRBJ1-2; 10 bases are a match to TRBD1. The origin of this receptor is an adult in good health. The input for sequencing was peripheral blood, taken on day 0 of AZD1222 vaccination. CDR3 in amino acids: CASRGTGVSYGYTF. In DNA, the CDR3 is TGTGCCAGCAGAGGGACAGGGGTAAGCTATGGCTACACCTTC.